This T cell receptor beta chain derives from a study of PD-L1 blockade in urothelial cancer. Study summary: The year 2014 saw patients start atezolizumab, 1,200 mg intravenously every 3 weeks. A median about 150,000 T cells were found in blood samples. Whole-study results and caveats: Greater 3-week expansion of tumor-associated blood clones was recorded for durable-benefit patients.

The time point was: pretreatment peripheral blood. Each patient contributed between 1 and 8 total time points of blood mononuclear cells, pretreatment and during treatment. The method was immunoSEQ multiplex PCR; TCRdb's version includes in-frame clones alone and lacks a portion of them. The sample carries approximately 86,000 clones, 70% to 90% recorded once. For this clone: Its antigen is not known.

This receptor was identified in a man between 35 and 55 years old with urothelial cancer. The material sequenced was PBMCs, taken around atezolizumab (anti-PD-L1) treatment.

The CDR3 DNA is TGTGCCAGCAGCCCTCGGACGGCAGGGGATCCATCCACTGAAGCTTTCTTT. Its translation: CASSPRTAGDPSTEAFF. V and J are TRBV9 and TRBJ1-1; weak D call: TRBD1 (6 bases). The CDR3 runs to 17 residues. Trimming left V 4 bases short and J 4 bases short, with 23 bases between. Germline loops: CDR1 SGDLS, CDR2 YYNGEE.